The entry that follows covers one T cell receptor beta chain sequence. Profiling relied on immunoSEQ multiplex PCR, and the TCRdb table lists in-frame clones only, not all of them. The repertoire holds around 120,000 clones, with around 83% as singletons. This sample is part of a study of blood T cell repertoires in COVID-19. CDR1 LNHDA and CDR2 SQIVND come from the germline V gene (reference sequence). The CDR3 totals 16 residues. Trimming removed 3 bases from V and 1 base from J, with 14 bases in between. The sample comprised peripheral blood. The receptor comes from a man at least 80 years old with active or convalescent COVID-19. The V gene is TRBV19, the J gene TRBJ2-3; D is perhaps TRBD2 (5 bases). This CDR3 is CASSIVSSWGTDTQYF. The CDR3 region has the DNA TGTGCCAGTAGTATTGTGTCTAGCTGGGGCACAGATACGCAGTATTTT.